This T cell receptor beta chain appears in the sequencing data of a study of cytomegalovirus exposure and HLA in healthy donors. The wider study: Earlier sequencing of some 190 million T cells yielded 120 million or so unique TCR beta sequences. Study-wide results and caveats: It was 160 or so TCR beta chains that were listed as cytomegalovirus-associated. Many donors carried some public TCRs, although rarity characterized most TCR sequences.

Researchers ran the PCR with 60 Vbeta and 13 Jbeta primers. In the authors' workflow: A later analysis tallied tens of millions of unique TCR beta chains, roughly 11 million of them shared. Method: immunoSEQ multiplex PCR; TCRdb's copy keeps in-frame clones and lacks some. Clonal size and the V and J genes are those of that table, whereas D and trimming came from the DNA. Counted here are around 300,000 clones, 65% to 85% occurring once; the ten biggest clones make up 2% to 2.5%. The sample holds a few counts of this clone. Its antigen is unknown. The clonotype originates from a female donor in good health and CMV-seronegative. Sequenced input: PBMCs.

The CDR3 sequence: CASSESAGGSYNEQFF. Here the CDR3 DNA reads TGTGCCAGCAGTGAATCGGCGGGAGGGTCCTACAATGAGCAGTTCTTC. The chain joins TRBV2 to TRBJ2-1; 9 bases fit TRBD2. The junction had 3 bases not matched to a gene; V was cut back by 2 bases and J by 1 base. Germline V gene data show CDR1 as SNHLY and CDR2 as FYNNEI. This CDR3 has 16 residues.